This passage covers 32 T cell receptor beta chains from one sample sequenced in a study of T cells expressing NK-cell markers. Reanalyzing the 5' RACE reads, TCRdb keeps one entry per CDR3 protein, without DNA. The table lists about 540,000 distinct CDR3 sequences. The source material was blood T cells: a sorted CD56 or NKG2C T cell subset, CD4+ or CD8+ T cells, or bulk PBMC T cells (not recorded which). The receptors stem from a man between 18 and 35 years old in good health.

The chain uses TRBV7-6 and TRBJ2-1; TCRdb returns TRBD2, unconfirmable since there is no DNA. This CDR3 region has 16 residues. Per germline, CDR1 SGHVS and CDR2 FNYEAQ. CDR3 sequence reads: CASSLGLAGSPDEQFF.

The chain recombines TRBV6-8 with TRBJ2-7; there is no DNA to check the TCRdb D call of TRBD1. CDR3 length: 14 residues. Germline V gene data show CDR1 as MNHGY and CDR2 as SAAAGT. The CDR3: CASSYSNNRGEQYF.

The V gene is TRBV5-1, the J gene TRBJ2-7; no DNA is available, so the TRBD1 call from TCRdb remains unchecked. The CDR3 extends over 15 amino acids. Germline V lookup: CDR1 SGHRS, CDR2 YFSETQ. CDR3 protein: CASSPGGEGFYEQYF. The full variable domain, completed using reference TRBV5-1 and TRBJ2-7, is KAGVTQTPRYLIKTRGQQVTLSCSPISGHRSVSWYQQTPGQGLQFLFEYFSETQRNKGNFPGRFSGRQFSNSRSEMNVSTLELGDSALYLCASSPGGEGFYEQYFGPGTRLTVT.

This sequence joins TRBV6-5 and TRBJ2-5. The CDR3 contains 16 residues. From germline, CDR1 is MNHEY and CDR2 SVGAGI. The CDR3 loop is CASSYSQVEARETQYF.

The rearrangement joins TRBV27 to TRBJ2-7; lacking DNA, the TRBD2 call made by TCRdb goes unchecked. Per the germline V gene, CDR1 is MNHEY and CDR2 is SMNVEV (reference sequence). This CDR3 comprises 14 residues. CDR3 sequence: CASSFGGPLGEQYF.

The rearrangement links TRBV12-3 or TRBV12-4 to TRBJ2-3; the TCRdb call, TRBD1, lacks DNA for checking. This CDR3 comprises 16 residues. The CDR3 spells CASSLTLQGGSDTQYF.

The CDR3: CASSPTGGEQYF. The chain carries TRBV5-6 and TRBJ2-7; TCRdb reports TRBD1, a call that lacks DNA to check it against. CDR1 SGHDT and CDR2 YYEEEE come from the germline V gene. There are 12 residues in the CDR3.

The chain recombines TRBV9 with TRBJ2-1; TCRdb selects TRBD1, and the lack of DNA leaves this call unchecked. Germline CDR1 is SGDLS and CDR2 is YYNGEE. This CDR3 contains 16 residues. CDR3 sequence reads: CASSESTGASAGQQFF.

The V and J genes are TRBV20-1 and TRBJ2-1. Germline CDR1 reads DFQATT; CDR2 reads SNEGSKA (reference sequence). The CDR3 totals 14 residues. The CDR3 sequence: CSARSNFRNNEQFF.

The chain employs TRBV5-1 and TRBJ2-1; TCRdb's D gene call, TRBD2, goes unchecked for lack of DNA. Germline loops: CDR1 SGHRS, CDR2 YFSETQ. The CDR3 runs to 15 residues. CDR3 sequence reads: CASSPGGGWTNEQFF.

The chain is built from TRBV12-3 or TRBV12-4 and TRBJ2-3; TCRdb names TRBD1, which stays unverified in the absence of DNA. This CDR3 has 15 residues. The CDR3 reads CASSPEGGGTDTQYF.

The rearrangement joins TRBV5-1 to TRBJ1-4; there is no DNA to check the TCRdb D call of TRBD1. Germline V gene sequence: CDR1 SGHRS, CDR2 YFSETQ. The CDR3 sequence is 16 residues long. CDR3 in amino acids: CASSRGRGLTNEKLFF.

The chain is built from TRBV7-2 and TRBJ2-1; the D call of TRBD2 rests on TCRdb alone, since no DNA is present to check it. Germline CDR1 reads SGHTA; CDR2 reads FQGNSA. The CDR3 is 17 residues long. The CDR3 protein is CASSLAEGGGIYNEQFF.

V gene TRBV7-9 combines with J gene TRBJ2-4; TCRdb reports TRBD1, a call that lacks DNA to check it against. The CDR3 spans 16 residues. Per germline, CDR1 SEHNR and CDR2 FQNEAQ (reference sequence). This CDR3 is CASSRLGGGVASIQYF.

The chain combines TRBV7-2 with TRBJ1-1. CDR1 is SGHTA, CDR2 FQGNSA, per germline. CDR3 size: 14 residues. The CDR3 is CASSVGSQSTEAFF.

Here the CDR3 reads CSARPGQTDNSPLHF. The J gene is TRBJ1-6, the V gene TRBV20-1; the D gene TCRdb calls, TRBD1, cannot be checked with no DNA. This CDR3 comprises 15 residues. Germline V gives CDR1 DFQATT, CDR2 SNEGSKA (reference sequence).

The chain joins TRBV12-5 to TRBJ2-4; TCRdb indicates TRBD2, and absent DNA this call remains unverified. CDR1 and CDR2 (germline): LGHNT, FRNRAP. This CDR3 contains 14 residues. Here the CDR3 reads CASVPAGGPHIQYF.

The genes are TRBV6-1 and TRBJ2-1; the TCRdb call, TRBD2, lacks DNA for checking. Per the germline V gene, CDR1 is MNHNS and CDR2 is SASEGT. The length of the CDR3 is 13 residues. The CDR3 region is CATGASGREEQFF.

V is TRBV7-6 and J is TRBJ1-5; TCRdb indicates TRBD1, and absent DNA this call remains unverified. CDR1 SGHVS and CDR2 FNYEAQ come from the germline V gene. The CDR3 has 15 amino acids. CDR3 residues: CASSEKPTRGQPQHF.

V gene TRBV5-6 combines with J gene TRBJ1-1. The CDR3 totals 13 residues. Germline-derived CDR1 and CDR2 are SGHDT and YYEEEE. This chain's CDR3 is CASSLSSVTEAFF.

The V call is TRBV4-2, the J call TRBJ1-2; TCRdb designates TRBD1, a call that cannot be tested without DNA. Germline CDR1 LGHNA, CDR2 YNFKEQ. CDR3 size: 15 residues. The CDR3 region is CASSRDRVSAYGYTF.

The rearrangement uses TRBV12-3 or TRBV12-4 and TRBJ1-3; absent DNA, TCRdb's TRBD1 call cannot be checked. This CDR3 has 13 residues. CDR3 in amino acids: CAGTDRVSNTIYF.

V is TRBV3-1 and J is TRBJ2-2. The CDR3 spans 15 residues. Germline V lookup: CDR1 LGHDT, CDR2 YNNKEL (reference sequence). CDR3 amino acids: CASSLGWAGVGELFF.

The J gene is TRBJ2-1, the V gene TRBV5-1. Germline lookup yields CDR1 SGHRS and CDR2 YFSETQ. This CDR3 contains 13 residues. The CDR3 region is CASRTGAHNEQFF.

The genes are TRBV5-1 and TRBJ2-7; TCRdb returns TRBD1, unconfirmable since there is no DNA. Germline V CDR1 and CDR2: SGHRS, YFSETQ. CDR3 length: 15 amino acids. CDR3 region: CASSLVMDRDREQYF. Complete variable domain (other parts from reference TRBV5-1 and TRBJ2-7): KAGVTQTPRYLIKTRGQQVTLSCSPISGHRSVSWYQQTPGQGLQFLFEYFSETQRNKGNFPGRFSGRQFSNSRSEMNVSTLELGDSALYLCASSLVMDRDREQYFGPGTRLTVT.

The chain has TRBV11-2 and TRBJ2-5. The CDR3 is 15 residues long. The germline gives CDR1 SGHAT, CDR2 FQNNGV. The CDR3 sequence: CASSLEGWDQETQYF.

The chain joins TRBV10-3 to TRBJ1-2; the TCRdb call, TRBD1, lacks DNA for checking. Germline V gene data show CDR1 as ENHRY and CDR2 as SYGVKD. This CDR3 contains 15 residues. The CDR3 sequence: CAISEQKGRVEGYTF.

CDR3 sequence: CASSKGGPNTEAFF. The genes are TRBV7-9 and TRBJ1-1; as DNA is missing, the TRBD1 call by TCRdb cannot be tested. Germline V gene data show CDR1 as SEHNR and CDR2 as FQNEAQ (reference sequence). The CDR3 runs to 14 residues.

V usage is TRBV12-3 or TRBV12-4 and J usage is TRBJ1-5; TCRdb's D call, TRBD1, is unchecked because there is no DNA. The CDR3 covers 14 residues. This CDR3 is CASSKYRGVRPQHF.

The CDR3 sequence: CASSLGGGSLDTQYF. The chain is built from TRBV11-2 and TRBJ2-3; TCRdb proposes TRBD2, but this gene call is untestable without DNA. This CDR3 is 15 amino acids long. Germline V gene lookup returns CDR1 SGHAT and CDR2 FQNNGV.

The chain is built from TRBV9 and TRBJ2-6; TCRdb's assignment of TRBD2 cannot be checked, as there is no DNA. There are 15 residues in the CDR3. Germline lookup yields CDR1 SGDLS and CDR2 YYNGEE. The CDR3 spells CASSSSGSGANVLTF.

V is TRBV4-1 and J is TRBJ2-2; TCRdb designates TRBD2, a call that cannot be tested without DNA. From germline, CDR1 is MGHRA and CDR2 YSYEKL. This CDR3 has 16 amino acids. The CDR3: CASSQGTGRGPGELFF.